These 7 T cell receptor beta chains were sequenced from one sample in a study of OX40 agonist ivuxolimab in advanced cancers. The data were produced by immunoSEQ multiplex PCR, yet TCRdb's version contains in-frame clones alone and is incomplete. The repertoire has some 40,000 clones, approximately 91% of them found once; the top ten carry around 29%. The sample here was CD4+ or CD8+ T cells sorted from blood, taken in a trial of the OX40 agonist ivuxolimab. Receptor source: an adult with an advanced solid tumor such as melanoma, head and neck, liver or kidney cancer.

The V gene is TRBV7-9, the J gene TRBJ2-1; D is ambiguous. Germline V gene lookup returns CDR1 SEHNR and CDR2 FQNEAQ (reference sequence). The CDR3 is 13 residues long. V gave up 5 bases and J gave up 4 bases, with 9 bases separating them. This CDR3 reads CASSGDGYNEQFF. DNA of the CDR3: TGTGCCAGCAGCGGAGACGGTTACAATGAGCAGTTCTTC.

The gene calls are TRBV5-8 and TRBJ1-1; possible D gene TRBD1, 5 bases. The CDR3 is 14 residues long. With 4 bases removed from V and 6 bases from J, the gap between germline ends came to 16 bases. Germline V gives CDR1 SGHTS, CDR2 YDEGEE. As DNA, the CDR3 is TGTGCCAGCAGCCAGTGGAGGGGTGGCGCTGAAGCTTTCTTT. Translated, it gives CASSQWRGGAEAFF.

V is TRBV7-6 and J is TRBJ2-3; 12 nucleotides line up with TRBD2. CDR3 length: 19 residues. The junction had 11 bases not matched to a gene; V was cut back by 2 bases and J by 2 bases. Germline assignment: CDR1 SGHVS and CDR2 FNYEAQ. The CDR3 sequence: CASSLNFASGRVNTDTQYF. CDR3 bases: TGTGCCAGCAGCTTAAATTTCGCTAGCGGGAGGGTTAACACAGATACGCAGTATTTT.

This clone was detected once. The J gene is TRBJ2-2, the V gene TRBV13, with D maybe TRBD2 (5 bases). V lost 3 bases, J lost 6 bases, and 11 bases lay in between. The CDR3 spans 14 residues. Germline values: CDR1 PRHDT, CDR2 FYEKMQ (reference sequence). CDR3 sequence (DNA): TGTGCCAGCAGCTTTGACGAGGGCCCCGGGGAGCTGTTTTTT. Residues: CASSFDEGPGELFF.

This chain uses TRBV11-2 with TRBJ2-7; 7 bases fit TRBD1. The CDR3 loop spans 17 amino acids. From germline, CDR1 is SGHAT and CDR2 FQNNGV. V lost 3 bases, J lost 0 bases, and 11 bases stayed unmatched. CDR3 region: CASSFPRSTGDSYEQYF. The CDR3 DNA sequence: TGTGCCAGCAGCTTTCCTAGGTCTACAGGGGACTCCTACGAGCAGTACTTC.

The gene calls are TRBV29-1 and TRBJ2-1; perhaps TRBD1 as D (6 bases). The V gene's germline CDR1 is SQVTM and CDR2 ANQGSEA. The CDR3 loop spans 16 amino acids. Trimming pared 4 bases from V and 0 bases from J, leaving 16 bases between. CDR3 region: CSVVYRDTSSYNEQFF. The CDR3 nucleotides read TGCAGCGTTGTGTATCGGGACACTAGCTCCTACAATGAGCAGTTCTTC.

The chain links TRBV15 to TRBJ2-1, with 9 bases lining up with TRBD2. The germline gives CDR1 LNHNV, CDR2 YYDKDF (reference sequence). With V trimmed by 5 bases and J by 4 bases, 15 bases remained unmatched. This CDR3 is built from 18 residues. The CDR3 region is CATSGTLAGDLGYNEQFF. The CDR3 DNA sequence: TGTGCCACCAGCGGGACCTTAGCGGGAGACTTGGGGTACAATGAGCAGTTCTTC.